This T cell receptor beta chain comes out of a study of graft-versus-host responses after intestinal transplantation. The study's findings and limits: GvH clones turned up in recipient marrow; some had shown up first in ileum or blood.

This clone was found once. No antigen is known for it. Trimming removed 10 bases from V and 9 bases from J, with 19 bases in between. This CDR3 has 13 amino acids. From germline, CDR1 is ENHRY and CDR2 SYGVKD. The method was immunoSEQ multiplex PCR; TCRdb's version includes in-frame clones alone and lacks a portion of them. This table holds 90,000 to 120,000 clones, over 75% found once. The receptor was isolated from a human donor who received an intestinal transplant. The V gene is TRBV10-3, the J gene TRBJ1-5; D is perhaps TRBD1 (5 bases). Here the sequenced sample was unstimulated CD4+ T cells sorted from spleen or lymph node cells, taken before intestinal transplant. As DNA, the CDR3 is TGTGCCAGTGGGGGGGAGGGGATATGGCCCCAGCATTTT. Protein sequence: CASGGEGIWPQHF.